This T cell receptor (beta chain) emerged from a study of identical twins. Study results and limitations: Beta out-of-frame twin sharing showed a weaker excess.

This clonotype showed up just a few times. Its antigen is unidentified. Through template switching, a universal primer site was introduced, and the cDNA contained unique molecular identifiers. TCRdb reanalysed the 5' RACE reads using MiXCR and keeps one entry per CDR3 protein. The table lists around 690,000 distinct CDR3 sequences, about 20% of them singletons. The sample was also reused in another study, on T cells expressing NK-cell markers. That report notes: The share of CD8+ T cells held by dominant NKG2C+ clonotypes was roughly 1.0-7.5% in six donors.

The clonotype comes from a woman under 30 in good health. The source material was PBMCs.

CDR3 nucleotides: TGTGCCAGCAACCCTAGCGGATGGTCCGGGGAGCTGTTTTTT. It translates to CASNPSGWSGELFF. The chain employs TRBV12-3 or TRBV12-4 and TRBJ2-2; TRBD2 aligns across 7 bases. This CDR3 has 14 residues. The J segment lost 6 bases and the V segment lost 7 bases, leaving 8 bases of the junction unmatched.